The entry that follows covers one T cell receptor beta chain sequence. The record originates from a study of memory CD4+ T cells and cytomegalovirus serostatus. TCRdb's table, derived via immunoSEQ multiplex PCR, lists solely in-frame clones and lacks some. The sample comprises about 82,000 clones, 65% to 85% of which are singletons, and less than 0.85% rests with the top ten. Single viable CD3+CD4+CD8-CD45RO+ cells were sorted as the memory CD4+ T cells. The germline gives CDR1 GTSNPN, CDR2 SVGIG (reference sequence). The ends were cut back, 7 bases at V and 8 bases at J, with 20 bases in the middle. This CDR3 has 14 amino acids.

The sequenced material came from memory CD4+ T cells from blood. The TCR originated in an adult in good health and CMV-seronegative. The chain combines TRBV30 with TRBJ1-4; D possibly corresponds to TRBD1 (6 bases). CDR3 residues: CASSRGGEREKLFF. The CDR3 DNA sequence: TGTGCCTCCTCACGAGGGGGTGAACGAGAAAAACTGTTTTTT.